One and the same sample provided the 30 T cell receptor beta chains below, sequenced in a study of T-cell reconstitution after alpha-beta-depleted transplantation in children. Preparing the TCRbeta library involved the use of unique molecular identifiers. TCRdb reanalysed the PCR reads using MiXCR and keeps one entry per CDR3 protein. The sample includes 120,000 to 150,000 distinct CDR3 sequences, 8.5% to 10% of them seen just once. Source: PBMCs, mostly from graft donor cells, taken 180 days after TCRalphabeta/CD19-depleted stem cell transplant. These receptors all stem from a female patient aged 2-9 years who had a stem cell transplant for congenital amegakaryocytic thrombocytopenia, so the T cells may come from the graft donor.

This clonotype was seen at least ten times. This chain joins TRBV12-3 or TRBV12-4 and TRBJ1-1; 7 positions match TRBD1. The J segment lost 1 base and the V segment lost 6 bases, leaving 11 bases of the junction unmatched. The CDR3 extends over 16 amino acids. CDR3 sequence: CASRIRNRGWNTEAFF. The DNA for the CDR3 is TGTGCCAGCAGGATCCGCAACAGGGGATGGAACACTGAAGCTTTCTTT.

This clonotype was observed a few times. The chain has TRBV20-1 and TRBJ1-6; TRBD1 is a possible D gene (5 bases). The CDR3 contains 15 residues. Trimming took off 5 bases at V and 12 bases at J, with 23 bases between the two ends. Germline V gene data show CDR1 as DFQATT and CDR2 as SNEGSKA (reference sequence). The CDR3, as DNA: TGCAGTGCTGGCTGGGCGGGGCAGCGAATTGGACCCCTCCACTTT. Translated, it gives CSAGWAGQRIGPLHF.

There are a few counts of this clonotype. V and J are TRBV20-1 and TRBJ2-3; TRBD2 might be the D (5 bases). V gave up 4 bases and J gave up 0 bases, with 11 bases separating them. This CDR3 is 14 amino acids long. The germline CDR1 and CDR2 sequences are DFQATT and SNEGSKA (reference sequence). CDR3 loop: CSANPDWSTDTQYF. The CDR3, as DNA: TGCAGTGCTAACCCGGACTGGAGCACAGATACGCAGTATTTT.

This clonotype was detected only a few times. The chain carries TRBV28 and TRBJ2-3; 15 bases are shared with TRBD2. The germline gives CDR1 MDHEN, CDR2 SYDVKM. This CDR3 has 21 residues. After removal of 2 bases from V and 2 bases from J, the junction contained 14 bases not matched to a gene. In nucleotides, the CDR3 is TGTGCCAGCAGTTTACCCTCCGGACTAGCGGGGGGGTTAACGTTCACAGATACGCAGTATTTT. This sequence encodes CASSLPSGLAGGLTFTDTQYF.

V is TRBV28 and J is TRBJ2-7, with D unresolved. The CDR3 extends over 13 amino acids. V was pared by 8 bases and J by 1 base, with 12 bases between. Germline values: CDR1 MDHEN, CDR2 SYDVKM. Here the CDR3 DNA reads TGTGCCAGCGGAAACATTGGGTCCTACGAGCAGTACTTC. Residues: CASGNIGSYEQYF.

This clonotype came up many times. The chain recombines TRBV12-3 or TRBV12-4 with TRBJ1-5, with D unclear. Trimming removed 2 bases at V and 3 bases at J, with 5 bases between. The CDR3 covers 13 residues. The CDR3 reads CASSLRDNQPQHF. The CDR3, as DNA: TGTGCCAGCAGTTTAAGAGACAATCAGCCCCAGCATTTT.

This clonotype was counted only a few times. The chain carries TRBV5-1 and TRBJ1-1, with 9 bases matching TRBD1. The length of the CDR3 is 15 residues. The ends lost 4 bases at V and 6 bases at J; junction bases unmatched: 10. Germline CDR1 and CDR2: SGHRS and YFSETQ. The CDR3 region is CASSLTPGQGPEAFF. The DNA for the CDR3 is TGCGCCAGCAGCCTGACCCCGGGACAGGGACCTGAAGCTTTCTTT.

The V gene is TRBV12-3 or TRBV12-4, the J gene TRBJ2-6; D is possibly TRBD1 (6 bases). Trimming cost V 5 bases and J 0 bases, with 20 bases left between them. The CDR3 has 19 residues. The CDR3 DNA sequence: TGTGCCAGCAGTCCCGGGACAACCCATATCATCTCTGGGGCCAACGTCCTGACTTTC. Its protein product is CASSPGTTHIISGANVLTF.

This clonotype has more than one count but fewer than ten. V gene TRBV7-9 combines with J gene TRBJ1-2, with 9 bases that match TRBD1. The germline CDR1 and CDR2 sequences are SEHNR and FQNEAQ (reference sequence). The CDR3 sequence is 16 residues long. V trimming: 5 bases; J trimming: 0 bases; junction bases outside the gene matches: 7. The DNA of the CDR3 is TGTGCCAGCAGCCTTGGGACAGGGCACACTAACTATGGCTACACCTTC. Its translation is CASSLGTGHTNYGYTF. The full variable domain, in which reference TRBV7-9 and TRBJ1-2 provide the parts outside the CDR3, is DTGVSQNPRHKITKRGQNVTFRCDPISEHNRLYWYRQTLGQGPEFLTYFQNEAQLEKSRLLSDRFSAERPKGSFSTLEIQRTEQGDSAMYLCASSLGTGHTNYGYTFGSGTRLTVV.

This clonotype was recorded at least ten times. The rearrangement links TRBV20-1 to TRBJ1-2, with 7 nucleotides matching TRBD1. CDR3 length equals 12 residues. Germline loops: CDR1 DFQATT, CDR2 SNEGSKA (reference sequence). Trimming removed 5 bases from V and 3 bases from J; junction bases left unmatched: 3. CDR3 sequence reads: CSAGGGDYGYTF. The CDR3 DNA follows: TGCAGTGCTGGAGGGGGCGACTATGGCTACACCTTC.

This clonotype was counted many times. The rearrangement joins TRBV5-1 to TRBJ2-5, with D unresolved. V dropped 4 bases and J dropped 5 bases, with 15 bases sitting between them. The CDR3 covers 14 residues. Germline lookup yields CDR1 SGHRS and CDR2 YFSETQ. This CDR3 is CASSPSPSQETQYF. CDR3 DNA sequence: TGCGCCAGCAGCCCCTCGCCGTCCCAGGAGACCCAGTACTTC. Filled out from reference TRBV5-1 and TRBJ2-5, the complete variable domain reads KAGVTQTPRYLIKTRGQQVTLSCSPISGHRSVSWYQQTPGQGLQFLFEYFSETQRNKGNFPGRFSGRQFSNSRSEMNVSTLELGDSALYLCASSPSPSQETQYFGPGTRLLVL.

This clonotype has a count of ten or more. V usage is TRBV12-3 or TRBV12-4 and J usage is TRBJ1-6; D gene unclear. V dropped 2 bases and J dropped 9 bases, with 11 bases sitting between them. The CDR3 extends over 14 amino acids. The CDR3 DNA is TGTGCCAGCAGTTTAAGGGAGGCAGGTTCACCCCTCCACTTT. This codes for CASSLREAGSPLHF.

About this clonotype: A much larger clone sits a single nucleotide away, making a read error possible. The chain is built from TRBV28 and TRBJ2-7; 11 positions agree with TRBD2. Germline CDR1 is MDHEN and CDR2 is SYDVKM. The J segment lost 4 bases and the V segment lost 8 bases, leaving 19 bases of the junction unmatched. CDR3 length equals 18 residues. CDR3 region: CASSSPQGTSGSLYEQYF. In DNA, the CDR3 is TGTGCCAGCTCCTCGCCACAGGGAACTAGCGGGAGTCTGTACGAGCAGTACTTC.

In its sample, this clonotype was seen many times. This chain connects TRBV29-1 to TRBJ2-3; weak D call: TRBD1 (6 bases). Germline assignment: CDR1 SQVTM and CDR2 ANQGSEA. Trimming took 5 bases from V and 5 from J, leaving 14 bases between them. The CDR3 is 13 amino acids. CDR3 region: CSVLPQGRDTQYF. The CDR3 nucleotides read TGCAGCGTTCTACCTCAGGGGCGAGATACGCAGTATTTT.

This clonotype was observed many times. CDR3 sequence (DNA): TGTGCCCTGCGGGGTAATCAGCCCCAGCATTTT. As protein: CALRGNQPQHF. This chain joins TRBV12-3 or TRBV12-4 and TRBJ1-5; D is uncertain. The CDR3 covers 11 residues. Trimming took 11 bases from V and 4 from J, leaving 9 bases between them.

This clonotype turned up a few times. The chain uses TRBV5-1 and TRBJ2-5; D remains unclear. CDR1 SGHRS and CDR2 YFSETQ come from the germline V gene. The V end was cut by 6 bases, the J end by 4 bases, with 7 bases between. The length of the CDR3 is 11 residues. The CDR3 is CASKVGETQYF. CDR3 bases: TGCGCCAGCAAGGTCGGAGAGACCCAGTACTTC.

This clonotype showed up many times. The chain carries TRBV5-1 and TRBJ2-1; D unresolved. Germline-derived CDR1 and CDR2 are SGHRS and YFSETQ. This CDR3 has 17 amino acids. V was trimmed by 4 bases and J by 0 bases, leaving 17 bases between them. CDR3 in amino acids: CASSPTVVRSSYNEQFF. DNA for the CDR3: TGCGCCAGCAGCCCAACCGTGGTCCGGAGCTCCTACAATGAGCAGTTCTTC.

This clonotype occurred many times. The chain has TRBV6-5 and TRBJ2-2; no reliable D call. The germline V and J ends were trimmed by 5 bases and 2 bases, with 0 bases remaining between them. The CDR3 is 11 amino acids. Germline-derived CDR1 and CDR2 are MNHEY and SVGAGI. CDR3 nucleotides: TGTGCCAGCAGTAACACCGGGGAGCTGTTTTTT. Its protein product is CASSNTGELFF.

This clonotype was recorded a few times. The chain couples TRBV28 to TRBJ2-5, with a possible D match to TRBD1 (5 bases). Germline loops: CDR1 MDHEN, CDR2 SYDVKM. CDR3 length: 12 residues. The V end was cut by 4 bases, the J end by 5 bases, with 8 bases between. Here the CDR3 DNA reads TGTGCCAGCAGTTCAGGGTTGGAGACCCAGTACTTC. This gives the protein CASSSGLETQYF.

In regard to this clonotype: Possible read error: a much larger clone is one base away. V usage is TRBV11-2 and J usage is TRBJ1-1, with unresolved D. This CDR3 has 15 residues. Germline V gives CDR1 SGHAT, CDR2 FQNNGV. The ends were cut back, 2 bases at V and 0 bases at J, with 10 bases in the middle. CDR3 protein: CASSLRGVMNTEAFF. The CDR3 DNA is TGTGCCAGCAGCTTACGGGGAGTTATGAACACTGAAGCTTTCTTT.

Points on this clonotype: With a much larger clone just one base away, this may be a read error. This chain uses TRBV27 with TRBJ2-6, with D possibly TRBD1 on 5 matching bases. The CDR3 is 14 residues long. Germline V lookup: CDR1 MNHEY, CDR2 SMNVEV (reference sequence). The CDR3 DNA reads TGTGCCAGCAGCCACTTACCTGGGGCCAACGGCCTGACTTTC. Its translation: CASSHLPGANGLTF.

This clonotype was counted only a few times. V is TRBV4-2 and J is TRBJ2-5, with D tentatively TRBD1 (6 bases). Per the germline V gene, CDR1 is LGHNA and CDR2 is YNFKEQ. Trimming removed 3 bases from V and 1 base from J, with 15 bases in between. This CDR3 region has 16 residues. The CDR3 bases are TGTGCCAGCAGCCATGGCCCGGGACAAATCCAAGAGACCCAGTACTTC. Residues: CASSHGPGQIQETQYF.

CDR3 coding DNA: TGTGCCAGCACCCCTCTGGACATTTACAATGAGCAGTTCTTC. Translating it yields CASTPLDIYNEQFF. The rearrangement joins TRBV28 to TRBJ2-1, with D perhaps TRBD1 (5 bases). Germline loops: CDR1 MDHEN, CDR2 SYDVKM. This CDR3 has 14 amino acids. The V and J ends lost 7 bases and 4 bases respectively, with 14 bases between them.

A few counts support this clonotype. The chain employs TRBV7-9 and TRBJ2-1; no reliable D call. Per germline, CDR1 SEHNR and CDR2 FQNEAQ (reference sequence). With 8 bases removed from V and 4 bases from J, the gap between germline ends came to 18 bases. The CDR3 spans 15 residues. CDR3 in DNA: TGTGCCAGCCCTTTAGAGCGACTCCCATACAATGAGCAGTTCTTC. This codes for CASPLERLPYNEQFF.

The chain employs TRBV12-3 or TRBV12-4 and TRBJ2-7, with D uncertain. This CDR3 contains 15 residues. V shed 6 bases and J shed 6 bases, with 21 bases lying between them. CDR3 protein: CASSMWGATAGEQYF. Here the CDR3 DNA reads TGTGCCAGCAGCATGTGGGGTGCGACGGCTGGCGAGCAGTACTTC.

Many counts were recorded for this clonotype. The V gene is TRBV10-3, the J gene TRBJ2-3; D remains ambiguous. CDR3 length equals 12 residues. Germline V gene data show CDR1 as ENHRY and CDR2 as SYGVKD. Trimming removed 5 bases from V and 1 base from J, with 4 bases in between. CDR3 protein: CAISPGTDTQYF. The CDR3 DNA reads TGTGCCATCAGTCCGGGCACAGATACGCAGTATTTT.

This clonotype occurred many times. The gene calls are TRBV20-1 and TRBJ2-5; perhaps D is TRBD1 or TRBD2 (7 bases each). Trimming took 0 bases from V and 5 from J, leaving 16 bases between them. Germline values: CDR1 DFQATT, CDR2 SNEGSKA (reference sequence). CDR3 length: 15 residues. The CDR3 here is CSARDYQGGVETQYF. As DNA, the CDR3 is TGCAGTGCTAGAGATTATCAGGGGGGGGTGGAGACCCAGTACTTC.

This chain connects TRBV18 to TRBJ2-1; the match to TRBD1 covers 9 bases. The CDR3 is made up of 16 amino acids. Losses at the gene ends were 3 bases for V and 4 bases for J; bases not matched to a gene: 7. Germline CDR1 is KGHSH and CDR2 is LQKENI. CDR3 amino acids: CASSPGGTGLYNEQFF. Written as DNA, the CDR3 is TGTGCCAGCTCACCCGGGGGGACAGGGCTTTACAATGAGCAGTTCTTC.

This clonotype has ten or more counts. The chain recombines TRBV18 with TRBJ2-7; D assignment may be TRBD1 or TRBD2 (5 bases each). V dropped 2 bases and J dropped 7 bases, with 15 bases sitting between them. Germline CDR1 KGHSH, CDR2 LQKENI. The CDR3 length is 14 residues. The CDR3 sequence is CASSPGTDGGEQYF. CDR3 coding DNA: TGTGCCAGCTCACCAGGGACGGACGGTGGAGAGCAGTACTTC. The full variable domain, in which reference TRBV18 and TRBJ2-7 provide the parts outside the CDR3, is NAGVMQNPRHLVRRRGQEARLRCSPMKGHSHVYWYRQLPEEGLKFMVYLQKENIIDESGMPKERFSAEFPKEGPSILRIQQVVRGDSAAYFCASSPGTDGGEQYFGPGTRLTVT.

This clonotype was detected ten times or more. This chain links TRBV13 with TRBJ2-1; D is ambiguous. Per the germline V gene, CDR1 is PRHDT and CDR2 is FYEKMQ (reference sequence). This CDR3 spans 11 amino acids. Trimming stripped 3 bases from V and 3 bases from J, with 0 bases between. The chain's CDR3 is CASSFYNEQFF. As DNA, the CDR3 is TGTGCCAGCAGCTTCTACAATGAGCAGTTCTTC.